The 28 T cell receptor beta chains listed next were all sequenced from one sample in a study of graft-versus-host responses after intestinal transplantation. Assay: immunoSEQ multiplex PCR; the TCRdb copy retains only in-frame clones and omits some. The sample yields around 90,000 clones, 90% to 95% seen once. Their antigens are not known. The specimen comprised unstimulated CD8+ T cells sorted from spleen or lymph node cells, sampled before intestinal transplant. Receptors were obtained from a human donor who received an intestinal transplant.

This chain joins TRBV4-1 and TRBJ1-1, with no clear D. This CDR3 has 15 amino acids. V lost 1 base to trimming and J lost 4 bases, with 13 bases between them. From germline, CDR1 is MGHRA and CDR2 YSYEKL. The CDR3 protein is CASSQANGLRTEAFF. The CDR3 region has the DNA TGCGCCAGCAGCCAAGCAAATGGGCTCCGCACTGAAGCTTTCTTT.

This rearrangement joins TRBV4-1 to TRBJ1-2; unclear D gene. The V gene's germline CDR1 is MGHRA and CDR2 YSYEKL. The CDR3 has 15 residues. V lost 3 bases, J lost 0 bases, and 11 bases lay in between. The CDR3 region has the DNA TGCGCCAGCAGCCAGATCCCGGTCGCTAACTATGGCTACACCTTC. Residues: CASSQIPVANYGYTF.

This rearrangement joins TRBV13 to TRBJ1-2; D perhaps matches TRBD1 (5 bases). The CDR3 contains 11 residues. Trimming cost V 9 bases and J 4 bases, with 9 bases left between them. Germline CDR1 and CDR2: PRHDT and FYEKMQ (reference sequence). In DNA, the CDR3 is TGTGCCAGTGGGGCTGGCTATGGCTACACCTTC. Translation gives CASGAGYGYTF.

V is TRBV28 and J is TRBJ2-1; 11 bases align to TRBD2. After removal of 5 bases from V and 8 bases from J, the junction contained 8 bases not matched to a gene. The CDR3 has 15 residues. CDR1 is MDHEN, CDR2 SYDVKM, per germline. CDR3 residues: CASSPGLAVGDEQFF. The CDR3, as DNA: TGTGCCAGCAGTCCGGGACTAGCGGTGGGCGATGAGCAGTTCTTC.

Only a few counts were recorded for this clone. This chain joins TRBV27 and TRBJ1-1; D is unclear. The CDR3 contains 14 residues. CDR1 is MNHEY and CDR2 is SMNVEV in the germline V gene (reference sequence). V was shortened by 6 bases and J by 0 bases, with 11 bases between the two germline ends. CDR3 loop: CASREFGLNTEAFF. CDR3 in DNA: TGTGCCAGCAGGGAGTTTGGTTTGAACACTGAAGCTTTCTTT.

The V gene is TRBV27, the J gene TRBJ1-6; tentative D call: TRBD1 (5 bases). V gave up 5 bases and J gave up 10 bases, with 18 bases separating them. In germline, CDR1 is MNHEY, CDR2 SMNVEV (reference sequence). This CDR3 region has 15 residues. Here the CDR3 DNA reads TGTGCCAGCAGTCCCCAGGACACCTTCGGGTCACCCCTCCACTTT. Translated: CASSPQDTFGSPLHF.

This chain links TRBV11-2 with TRBJ2-1, with 8 bases matching TRBD1. CDR3 length equals 17 residues. J lost 2 bases, V lost 0 bases, and 6 bases had no gene match. Per the germline V gene, CDR1 is SGHAT and CDR2 is FQNNGV. In DNA form, the CDR3 reads TGTGCCAGCAGCTTAGAAGCAGGGGGCGTCCCCTACAATGAGCAGTTCTTC. It encodes CASSLEAGGVPYNEQFF. The entire variable domain, with the rest obtained from reference TRBV11-2 and TRBJ2-1, is as follows: EAGVAQSPRYKIIEKRQSVAFWCNPISGHATLYWYQQILGQGPKLLIQFQNNGVVDDSQLPKDRFSAERLKGVDSTLKIQPAKLEDSAVYLCASSLEAGGVPYNEQFFGPGTRLTVL.

The rearrangement links TRBV6-1 to TRBJ2-1; D is ambiguous. This CDR3 contains 13 residues. Trimming took 2 bases from V and 4 from J, leaving 6 bases between them. Germline V CDR1 and CDR2: MNHNS, SASEGT. CDR3: CASSELKYNEQFF. The CDR3 DNA reads TGTGCCAGCAGTGAACTAAAATACAATGAGCAGTTCTTC.

J is TRBJ2-1 and V is TRBV5-8, with 14 positions matching TRBD2. V dropped 7 bases and J dropped 7; count of bases not matched to a gene: 7. This CDR3 contains 15 residues. Germline CDR1 is SGHTS and CDR2 is YDEGEE. CDR3 nucleotides: TGTGCCAGCGGGCTGGGACTAGCGGGAGAAAATGAGCAGTTCTTC. Translated, it gives CASGLGLAGENEQFF.

This chain joins TRBV4-1 and TRBJ2-7; D is possibly TRBD2 (5 bases). CDR1 and CDR2 (germline): MGHRA, YSYEKL. The V end lost 5 bases, the J end lost 5 bases, and 16 bases lay between the germline ends. This CDR3 is built from 14 residues. The CDR3 protein is CASSDLALANEQYF. The CDR3 nucleotides are TGCGCCAGCAGCGACTTAGCGTTAGCTAACGAGCAGTACTTC.

This chain connects TRBV5-5 to TRBJ2-1, with 8 nucleotides matching TRBD1. J lost 4 bases, V lost 3 bases, and 9 bases had no gene match. This CDR3 spans 16 amino acids. In germline, CDR1 is SGHKS, CDR2 YYEKEE (reference sequence). The CDR3 DNA is TGTGCCAGCAGCTATCACAGGGGGACTCTTTACAATGAGCAGTTCTTC. Encoded protein: CASSYHRGTLYNEQFF.

Of note for this clone: The junction does not match germline at one end; this may be a read error. The V call is TRBV5-4, the J call TRBJ2-1, with D unresolved. Germline loops: CDR1 SGHNT, CDR2 YYREEE (reference sequence). The CDR3 has 13 residues. CDR3 amino acids: CASSPRQNNKQFF. For the CDR3, the DNA is TGTGCCAGCAGTCCTAGGCAGAACAATAAGCAGTTCTTC.

The chain uses TRBV27 and TRBJ2-3, with TRBD1 identical over 9 bases. Germline V gives CDR1 MNHEY, CDR2 SMNVEV (reference sequence). The CDR3 runs 15 residues. V was pared by 7 bases and J by 3 bases, with 8 bases of the junction left unmatched. CDR3 in amino acids: CASTGTGIRTDTQYF. CDR3 sequence (DNA): TGTGCCAGCACCGGGACAGGGATTAGGACAGATACGCAGTATTTT.

The chain couples TRBV10-3 to TRBJ1-1, with D possibly matching TRBD1 (5 bases). The V and J ends lost 9 bases and 5 bases respectively, with 10 bases between them. Germline V CDR1 and CDR2: ENHRY, SYGVKD. The CDR3 sequence is 11 residues long. In DNA form, the CDR3 reads TGTGCCATTCTGAAGGGGACTGAAGCTTTCTTT. Protein product: CAILKGTEAFF.

J is TRBJ1-4 and V is TRBV19; no definite D call. Trimming pared 5 bases from V and 0 bases from J, leaving 7 bases between. The V gene's germline CDR1 is LNHDA and CDR2 SQIVND (reference sequence). The CDR3 spans 14 residues. CDR3 region: CASSDMATNEKLFF. CDR3 nucleotide sequence: TGTGCCAGTAGTGACATGGCAACTAATGAAAAACTGTTTTTT. Full variable domain (rest looked up from reference TRBV19 and TRBJ1-4): DGGITQSPKYLFRKEGQNVTLSCEQNLNHDAMYWYRQDPGQGLRLIYYSQIVNDFQKGDIAEGYSVSREKKESFPLTVTSAQKNPTAFYLCASSDMATNEKLFFGSGTQLSVL.

The genes are TRBV7-3 and TRBJ2-3; 10 nucleotides line up with TRBD2. V lost 2 bases to trimming and J lost 5 bases; unmatched junction nucleotides: 7. CDR1 is SGHTA and CDR2 is FQGTGA in the germline V gene. This CDR3 has 16 residues. CDR3 sequence: CASSLQAGGPRDTQYF. In nucleotides, the CDR3 is TGTGCCAGCAGCTTACAAGCGGGGGGGCCAAGAGATACGCAGTATTTT.

This rearrangement joins TRBV6-5 to TRBJ2-1, with 9 bases fitting TRBD2. This CDR3 contains 15 residues. Germline CDR1 is MNHEY and CDR2 is SVGAGI. The ends lost 4 bases at V and 7 bases at J; junction bases unmatched: 8. CDR3 loop: CASSSIAGAGNEQFF. DNA of the CDR3: TGTGCCAGCAGTTCCATAGCGGGGGCGGGGAATGAGCAGTTCTTC.

CDR3 sequence reads: CASSYSDRAIGDTQYF. As DNA, the CDR3 is TGTGCCAGCAGTTACTCGGACAGGGCCATCGGAGATACGCAGTATTTT. The chain joins TRBV6-6 to TRBJ2-3, with 8 bases identical to TRBD1. The CDR3 covers 16 residues. Germline CDR1 and CDR2: MNHNY and SVGAGI (reference sequence). V trimming: 0 bases; J trimming: 5 bases; junction bases outside the gene matches: 7.

The chain employs TRBV5-6 and TRBJ2-7, with no clear D. Germline assignment: CDR1 SGHDT and CDR2 YYEEEE. V was pared by 6 bases and J by 0 bases, with 10 bases between. The CDR3 covers 13 residues. The CDR3 DNA is TGTGCCAGCACCGCGTCGTCCTCCTACGAGCAGTACTTC. The encoded protein is CASTASSSYEQYF.

The V and J genes are TRBV7-9 and TRBJ2-2, with 10 positions matching TRBD2. With 2 bases clipped from V and 2 bases from J, the junction kept 11 bases outside the gene matches. CDR3 length: 19 amino acids. CDR1 is SEHNR and CDR2 is FQNEAQ in the germline V gene (reference sequence). The CDR3 sequence: CASSLWPSGGDDNTGELFF. The CDR3 DNA reads as TGTGCCAGCAGCTTATGGCCTAGCGGGGGAGATGATAACACCGGGGAGCTGTTTTTT.

The chain joins TRBV5-4 to TRBJ1-1, with D uncertain. Deletions cut 0 bases from V and 1 base from J, with 7 bases between. Germline lookup yields CDR1 SGHNT and CDR2 YYREEE (reference sequence). This CDR3 region has 14 residues. CDR3 sequence (DNA): TGTGCCAGCAGCTTGGTCGCGGGGAACACTGAAGCTTTCTTT. This translates into CASSLVAGNTEAFF. The full variable domain, rest sourced from reference TRBV5-4 and TRBJ1-1, is ETGVTQSPTHLIKTRGQQVTLRCSSQSGHNTVSWYQQALGQGPQFIFQYYREEENGRGNFPPRFSGLQFPNYSSELNVNALELDDSALYLCASSLVAGNTEAFFGQGTRLTVV.

The rearrangement uses TRBV5-4 and TRBJ1-2, with 9 bases that match TRBD1. V lost 6 bases and J lost 6; bases outside the gene matches: 9. The germline V gene has CDR1 SGHNT and CDR2 YYREEE (reference sequence). There are 14 residues in the CDR3. DNA of the CDR3: TGTGCCAGCAATGGGGACAGGGATGGTGATGGCTACACCTTC. Translation: CASNGDRDGDGYTF.

Concerning this clone: The junction does not match germline at one end; this may be a read error. This chain uses TRBV7-9 with TRBJ2-3; D is undetermined. This CDR3 is 16 amino acids long. Germline V gives CDR1 SEHNR, CDR2 FQNEAQ (reference sequence). DNA of the CDR3: TGTGCAAGCAGCTTCGGCGTGGGCACGAGCACAGATACGCAGTATTTT. It specifies CASSFGVGTSTDTQYF.

V and J are TRBV19 and TRBJ1-4; 10 bases map to TRBD1. The CDR3 runs to 19 residues. The junction had 12 bases not matched to a gene; V was cut back by 5 bases and J by 0 bases. Germline assignment: CDR1 LNHDA and CDR2 SQIVND (reference sequence). The CDR3 protein is CASSPRRTGGMSTNEKLFF. The CDR3 nucleotides are TGTGCCAGTAGTCCCCGGAGGACAGGGGGGATGTCAACTAATGAAAAACTGTTTTTT.

V usage is TRBV23-1 and J usage is TRBJ2-1, with D possibly TRBD1 on 6 matching bases. TRBV23-1 is classed as an ORF, of uncertain function. V lost 11 bases and J 7 bases, leaving 21 bases between the germline ends. The CDR3 has 14 amino acids. For the CDR3, the DNA is TGCGCCTCGAAAGGGGGACCGGAGTTTAATGAGCAGTTCTTC. Its protein product is CASKGGPEFNEQFF.

V and J are TRBV7-2 and TRBJ2-1; tentatively, D is TRBD2 (7 bases). Trimming took off 8 bases at V and 10 bases at J, with 27 bases between the two ends. The germline gives CDR1 SGHTA, CDR2 FQGNSA. The length of the CDR3 is 16 residues. CDR3 region: CASVGLAGAPRSEQFF. DNA of the CDR3: TGTGCCAGCGTTGGGTTGGCGGGGGCGCCAAGGTCGGAGCAGTTCTTC.

This rearrangement joins TRBV6-5 to TRBJ1-5, with D unclear. The V gene lost 9 bases and the J gene lost 4 bases, with 13 bases spanning the gap. Germline-derived CDR1 and CDR2 are MNHEY and SVGAGI. This CDR3 is 13 amino acids long. CDR3 protein: CASSGFGNQPQHF. The CDR3 region has the DNA TGTGCCAGTTCCGGGTTTGGGAATCAGCCCCAGCATTTT.

The chain employs TRBV27 and TRBJ2-1, with 16 bases that match TRBD2. Germline V gene data show CDR1 as MNHEY and CDR2 as SMNVEV (reference sequence). The trim removed 4 bases at V and 5 bases at J, leaving 2 bases unmatched. The CDR3 covers 16 residues. Here the CDR3 DNA reads TGTGCCAGCAGTTCGGGACTAGCGGGAGGGAACAATGAGCAGTTCTTC. This encodes CASSSGLAGGNNEQFF.